This passage covers 25 T cell receptor beta chains from one sample sequenced in a study of CD8+ T cells in alopecia areata. Stated treatment: oral pan-JAK inhibitor, 5-10 mg twice daily. Extraction and reverse transcription of RNA yielded cDNA as the sequencing template. TCRdb keeps only in-frame clones here, not all; method: immunoSEQ multiplex PCR. The sample includes roughly 110,000 clones, less than 75% of them seen just once. The source was CD8+ T cells sorted from blood, collected at week 24, from a patient treated with tofacitinib. The origin of the receptors is a human donor with alopecia areata.

The chain recombines TRBV7-9 with TRBJ1-5; 7 bases line up with TRBD1. The V gene end was trimmed by 6 bases and the J gene end by 4 bases; junction bases not matched to a gene: 3. CDR3 length: 13 amino acids. Germline lookup yields CDR1 SEHNR and CDR2 FQNEAQ (reference sequence). The CDR3: CASSTQGNQPQHF. CDR3 coding DNA: TGTGCCAGCAGTACACAGGGGAATCAGCCCCAGCATTTT.

V gene TRBV7-9 combines with J gene TRBJ1-1; D unclear. CDR3 length: 14 amino acids. CDR1 and CDR2 (germline): SEHNR, FQNEAQ (reference sequence). Trimming removed 2 bases at V and 1 base at J, with 8 bases between. The CDR3 loop is CASSLPGWNTEAFF. CDR3 nucleotide sequence: TGTGCCAGCAGCTTACCGGGTTGGAACACTGAAGCTTTCTTT.

This clone has more than one count but fewer than ten. This rearrangement joins TRBV7-4 to TRBJ1-2; a possible D gene is TRBD1 (5 bases). Trimming removed 7 bases at V and 3 bases at J, with 9 bases between. CDR3 size: 12 residues. Germline-derived CDR1 and CDR2 are SGHVT and SQSDAQ. The CDR3 sequence: CASTRGDYGYTF. The CDR3 DNA sequence: TGTGCCAGCACCCGGGGGGACTATGGCTACACCTTC. Together with reference TRBV7-4 and TRBJ1-2, the CDR3 gives the full variable domain: GAGVSQSPRYKVAKRGRDVALRCDSISGHVTLYWYRQTLGQGSEVLTYSQSDAQRDKSGRPSGRFSAERPERSVSTLKIQRTEQGDSAVYLCASTRGDYGYTFGSGTRLTVV.

This chain connects TRBV30 to TRBJ2-7; 7 nucleotides agree with TRBD2. Germline lookup yields CDR1 GTSNPN and CDR2 SVGIG (reference sequence). This CDR3 contains 14 residues. Trimming removed 0 bases from V and 6 bases from J; junction bases left unmatched: 8. Written as DNA, the CDR3 is TGTGCCTGGAGTGTTGCGCAGGGAGGGCGCGAGCAGTACTTC. Protein sequence: CAWSVAQGGREQYF.

This rearrangement joins TRBV13 to TRBJ2-6; D possibly uses TRBD1 or TRBD2 (6 bases each). Trimming took 1 base from V and 2 from J, leaving 9 bases between them. The CDR3 totals 16 residues. Germline values: CDR1 PRHDT, CDR2 FYEKMQ (reference sequence). The CDR3 reads CASSLAGATGANVLTF. For the CDR3, the DNA is TGTGCCAGCAGCTTAGCGGGGGCCACTGGGGCCAACGTCCTGACTTTC.

The chain joins TRBV29-1 to TRBJ1-1; tentatively, D is TRBD1 (5 bases). The CDR3 length is 13 residues. Germline V gene lookup returns CDR1 SQVTM and CDR2 ANQGSEA. Between the trimmed V and J ends, which lost 3 bases and 4 bases, there was a span of 12 bases. The CDR3 DNA sequence: TGCAGCGTTGATCCCGTGGGGGGCACTGAAGCTTTCTTT. Amino acids: CSVDPVGGTEAFF. The full variable domain, its missing parts supplied by reference TRBV29-1 and TRBJ1-1, is SAVISQKPSRDICQRGTSLTIQCQVDSQVTMMFWYRQQPGQSLTLIATANQGSEATYESGFVIDKFPISRPNLTFSTLTVSNMSPEDSSIYLCSVDPVGGTEAFFGQGTRLTVV.

CDR3 region: CATSWGHQETQYF. In DNA, the CDR3 is TGTGCCACCAGCTGGGGACACCAAGAGACCCAGTACTTC. The chain employs TRBV15 and TRBJ2-5; D possibly matches TRBD1 or TRBD2 (5 bases each). V was trimmed by 5 bases and J by 0 bases, leaving 7 bases between them. The CDR3 spans 13 residues. In germline, CDR1 is LNHNV, CDR2 YYDKDF (reference sequence).

V usage is TRBV7-9 and J usage is TRBJ1-1; the D is unclear. Looked up from germline, CDR1 is SEHNR and CDR2 is FQNEAQ (reference sequence). The CDR3 has 12 residues. V lost 4 bases and J 8 bases, leaving 11 bases between the germline ends. The CDR3 spells CASSWGGGEAFF. Here the CDR3 DNA reads TGTGCCAGCAGCTGGGGAGGAGGAGAAGCTTTCTTT.

Regarding this clone: This sample includes further DNA sequences coding for the same CDR3. CDR3 nucleotide sequence: TGTGCCAGCAGCTCACAGGGATTCGACTATGGCTACACCTTC. Its translation: CASSSQGFDYGYTF. The chain joins TRBV5-6 to TRBJ1-2; maybe TRBD1 (6 bases). The length of the CDR3 is 14 residues. The germline V gene has CDR1 SGHDT and CDR2 YYEEEE. V was shortened by 3 bases and J by 3 bases, with 12 bases between the two germline ends. The whole variable domain, filled in from reference TRBV5-6 and TRBJ1-2, reads DAGVTQSPTHLIKTRGQQVTLRCSPKSGHDTVSWYQQALGQGPQFIFQYYEEEERQRGNFPDRFSGHQFPNYSSELNVNALLLGDSALYLCASSSQGFDYGYTFGSGTRLTVV.

The chain has TRBV27 and TRBJ2-7; 9 bases align to TRBD1. Trimming at V came to 0 bases and at J to 3 bases, leaving 9 bases not matched to a gene. The CDR3 is 17 amino acids. The germline CDR1 and CDR2 sequences are MNHEY and SMNVEV (reference sequence). In DNA, the CDR3 is TGTGCCAGCAGTTTATCCGGAGGGACAGGGCGACTCTACGAGCAGTACTTC. This codes for CASSLSGGTGRLYEQYF.

The chain combines TRBV6-5 with TRBJ1-1; a possible D gene is TRBD1 (5 bases). This CDR3 has 15 amino acids. Looked up from germline, CDR1 is MNHEY and CDR2 is SVGAGI. The germline V and J ends were trimmed by 2 bases and 6 bases, with 16 bases remaining between them. DNA of the CDR3: TGTGCCAGCAGTTACAAAGGGGAGGGTATGGCTGAAGCTTTCTTT. It yields the protein CASSYKGEGMAEAFF.

This chain joins TRBV30 and TRBJ2-6; 8 bases are a match to TRBD2. Trimming at V came to 3 bases and at J to 0 bases, leaving 13 bases not matched to a gene. The CDR3 has 19 amino acids. Germline-derived CDR1 and CDR2 are GTSNPN and SVGIG (reference sequence). CDR3 residues: CAWRPGWRGEGSGANVLTF. The CDR3 DNA sequence: TGTGCCTGGAGACCCGGCTGGCGGGGGGAGGGCTCTGGGGCCAACGTCCTGACTTTC.

The chain carries TRBV5-1 and TRBJ2-6, with D uncertain. The CDR3 has 14 amino acids. V was pared by 7 bases and J by 0 bases, with 8 bases between. CDR1 is SGHRS, CDR2 YFSETQ, per germline. This CDR3 reads CASSQVSGANVLTF. The CDR3 DNA reads TGCGCCAGCTCCCAGGTCTCTGGGGCCAACGTCCTGACTTTC.

As to this clone: This sample includes further DNA sequences coding for the same CDR3. The chain couples TRBV30 to TRBJ1-1, with D unclear. CDR1 is GTSNPN and CDR2 is SVGIG in the germline V gene (reference sequence). There are 11 residues in the CDR3. Trimming cost V 2 bases and J 1 base, with 2 bases left between them. The CDR3 is CAWSRNTEAFF. The CDR3 nucleotides read TGTGCCTGGAGTAGGAACACTGAAGCTTTCTTT.

V gene TRBV5-1 combines with J gene TRBJ2-3, with 9 positions matching TRBD2. The germline CDR1 and CDR2 sequences are SGHRS and YFSETQ. This CDR3 region has 15 residues. V shed 1 base, J shed 4 bases, and the junction held 4 bases outside the gene matches. The CDR3 sequence: CASSLRAGGADTQYF. The CDR3 DNA reads as TGCGCCAGCAGCTTGCGAGCGGGGGGTGCAGATACGCAGTATTTT.

The chain has TRBV5-6 and TRBJ2-7, with 11 bases matching TRBD1. V lost 2 bases, J lost 3 bases, and 7 bases stayed unmatched. Germline loops: CDR1 SGHDT, CDR2 YYEEEE. The CDR3 consists of 16 residues. The CDR3 here is CASSFAGTGGHYEQYF. CDR3 DNA sequence: TGTGCCAGCAGCTTCGCCGGGACAGGGGGGCACTACGAGCAGTACTTC. Using reference TRBV5-6 and TRBJ2-7 for the parts outside the CDR3, the full variable domain is DAGVTQSPTHLIKTRGQQVTLRCSPKSGHDTVSWYQQALGQGPQFIFQYYEEEERQRGNFPDRFSGHQFPNYSSELNVNALLLGDSALYLCASSFAGTGGHYEQYFGPGTRLTVT.

This clone was counted once. The J gene is TRBJ1-2, the V gene TRBV7-9; possible D gene TRBD1, 5 bases. V was trimmed by 6 bases and J by 8 bases, leaving 16 bases between them. The germline CDR1 and CDR2 sequences are SEHNR and FQNEAQ (reference sequence). The CDR3 is made up of 13 amino acids. Here the CDR3 DNA reads TGTGCCAGCAGTCAGCAGGGCCTTTACGGCTACACCTTC. Protein: CASSQQGLYGYTF.

The chain couples TRBV5-1 to TRBJ2-7; D gene unclear. This CDR3 is built from 9 residues. Germline CDR1 is SGHRS and CDR2 is YFSETQ. V was trimmed by 4 bases and J by 5 bases, leaving 1 base between them. The CDR3 DNA sequence: TGCGCCAGCAGCGACGAGCAGTACTTC. It is translated as CASSDEQYF.

The rearrangement links TRBV11-1 to TRBJ2-3; D gene unclear. The germline gives CDR1 SGHAT, CDR2 FQDESV (reference sequence). The ends were cut back, 3 bases at V and 2 bases at J, with 6 bases in the middle. The CDR3 length is 13 residues. The CDR3 DNA reads as TGTGCCAGCAGCTTCCCATACACAGATACGCAGTATTTT. The encoded protein is CASSFPYTDTQYF.

The chain employs TRBV27 and TRBJ1-1; D ambiguous. The CDR3 totals 14 residues. Germline V gene sequence: CDR1 MNHEY, CDR2 SMNVEV (reference sequence). Between the trimmed V and J ends, which lost 5 bases and 0 bases, there was a span of 10 bases. Here the CDR3 DNA reads TGTGCCAGCAGTAATTACAAAATGAACACTGAAGCTTTCTTT. Protein: CASSNYKMNTEAFF.

The chain employs TRBV5-4 and TRBJ2-7; D is tentatively TRBD1 or TRBD2 (5 bases each). The CDR3 runs 15 residues. The V and J ends lost 2 bases and 6 bases respectively, with 18 bases between them. Germline loops: CDR1 SGHNT, CDR2 YYREEE (reference sequence). CDR3 DNA sequence: TGTGCCAGCAGCTTCAGCCAGGGTGTGAGCGGCGAGCAGTACTTC. This sequence encodes CASSFSQGVSGEQYF.

The rearrangement links TRBV13 to TRBJ1-1; D is undetermined. Germline values: CDR1 PRHDT, CDR2 FYEKMQ (reference sequence). The CDR3 contains 13 residues. Trimming removed 3 bases at V and 2 bases at J, with 7 bases between. The DNA for the CDR3 is TGTGCCAGCAGCTTGTTGTCAAACACTGAAGCTTTCTTT. Translating it yields CASSLLSNTEAFF. Full variable domain (remainder filled in from reference TRBV13 and TRBJ1-1): AAGVIQSPRHLIKEKRETATLKCYPIPRHDTVYWYQQGPGQDPQFLISFYEKMQSDKGSIPDRFSAQQFSDYHSELNMSSLELGDSALYFCASSLLSNTEAFFGQGTRLTVV.

The rearrangement uses TRBV5-1 and TRBJ2-7; D gene uncertain. The CDR3 has 12 residues. Germline-derived CDR1 and CDR2 are SGHRS and YFSETQ. V lost 4 bases to trimming and J lost 3 bases, with 8 bases between them. The CDR3 region is CASSPDGYEQYF. Written as DNA, the CDR3 is TGCGCCAGCAGCCCGGACGGCTACGAGCAGTACTTC.

This chain links TRBV9 with TRBJ2-5; the match to TRBD2 covers 8 bases. Losses at the gene ends were 0 bases for V and 5 bases for J; bases not matched to a gene: 6. CDR1 and CDR2 (germline): SGDLS, YYNGEE. The CDR3 consists of 15 residues. The CDR3 coding sequence is TGTGCCAGCAGCGTAGAGGCGGGGGGCCCGGAGACCCAGTACTTC. The encoded protein is CASSVEAGGPETQYF.

The genes are TRBV27 and TRBJ1-2, with D possibly being TRBD1 (5 bases). Per germline, CDR1 MNHEY and CDR2 SMNVEV (reference sequence). The CDR3 sequence is 16 residues long. Trimming took off 0 bases at V and 2 bases at J, with 13 bases between the two ends. The CDR3 nucleotides are TGTGCCAGCAGTTTATCAATAGGGGACTGGAACTATGGCTACACCTTC. It translates to CASSLSIGDWNYGYTF.